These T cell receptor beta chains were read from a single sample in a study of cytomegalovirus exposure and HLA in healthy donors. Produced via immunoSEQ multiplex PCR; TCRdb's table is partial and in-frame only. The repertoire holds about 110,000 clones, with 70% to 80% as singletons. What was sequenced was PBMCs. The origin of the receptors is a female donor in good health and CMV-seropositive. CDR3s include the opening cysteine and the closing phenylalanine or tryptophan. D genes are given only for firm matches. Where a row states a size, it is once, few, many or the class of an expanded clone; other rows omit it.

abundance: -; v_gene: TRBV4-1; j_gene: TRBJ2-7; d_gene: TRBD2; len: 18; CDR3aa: CASSRSMPASGTSYEQYF; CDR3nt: TGCGCCAGCAGCCGATCAATGCCGGCTAGCGGGACTTCATACGAGCAGTACTTC
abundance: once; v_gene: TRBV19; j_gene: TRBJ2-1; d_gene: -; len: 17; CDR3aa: CASSMPSFSGSYNEQFF; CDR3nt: TGTGCCAGTAGTATGCCCTCCTTTAGTGGCTCCTACAATGAGCAGTTCTTC
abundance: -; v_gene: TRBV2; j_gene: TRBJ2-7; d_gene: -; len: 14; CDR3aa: CASSTGQSSYEQYF; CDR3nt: TGTGCCAGCAGCACCGGACAGTCCTCCTACGAGCAGTACTTC
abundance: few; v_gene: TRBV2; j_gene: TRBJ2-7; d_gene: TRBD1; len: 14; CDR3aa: CASRLGQGAYEQYF; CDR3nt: TGTGCCAGCAGGTTGGGACAGGGGGCTTACGAGCAGTACTTC
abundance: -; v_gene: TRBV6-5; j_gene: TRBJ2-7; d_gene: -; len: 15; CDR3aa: CASSHRDGSSYEQYF; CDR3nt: TGTGCCAGCAGTCACCGGGACGGGAGCTCCTACGAGCAGTACTTC
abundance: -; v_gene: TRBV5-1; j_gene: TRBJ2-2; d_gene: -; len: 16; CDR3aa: CASSLGGSPNTGELFF; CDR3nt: TGCGCCAGCAGCTTGGGAGGGAGCCCGAACACCGGGGAGCTGTTTTTT
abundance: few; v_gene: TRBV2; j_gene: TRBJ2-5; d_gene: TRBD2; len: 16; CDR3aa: CASRDEVAGGFETQYF; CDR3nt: TGTGCCAGCAGGGATGAAGTAGCGGGGGGGTTTGAGACCCAGTACTTC
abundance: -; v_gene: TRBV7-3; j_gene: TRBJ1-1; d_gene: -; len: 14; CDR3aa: CASSVGGASTEAFF; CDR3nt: TGTGCCAGCAGCGTGGGCGGGGCGTCCACTGAAGCTTTCTTT
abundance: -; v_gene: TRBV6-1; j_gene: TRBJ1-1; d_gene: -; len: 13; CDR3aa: CASSEFIIPEAFF; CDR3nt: TGTGCCAGCTCCGAGTTCATCATCCCTGAAGCTTTCTTT
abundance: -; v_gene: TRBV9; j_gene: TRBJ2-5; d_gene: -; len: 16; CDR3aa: CASSVGKGVTQETQYF; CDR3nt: TGTGCCAGCAGCGTAGGAAAGGGGGTGACTCAAGAGACCCAGTACTTC
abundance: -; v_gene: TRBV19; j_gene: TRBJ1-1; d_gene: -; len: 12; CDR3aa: CASNLRGFEAFF; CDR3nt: TGTGCCAGCAACCTCCGGGGGTTTGAAGCTTTCTTT
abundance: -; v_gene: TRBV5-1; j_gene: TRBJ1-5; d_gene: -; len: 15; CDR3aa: CASSEQGYSNQPQHF; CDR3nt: TGCGCCAGCAGCGAACAGGGTTATAGCAATCAGCCCCAGCATTTT
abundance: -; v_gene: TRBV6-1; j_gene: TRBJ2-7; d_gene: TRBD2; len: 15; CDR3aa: CASSLSSGALLEQYF; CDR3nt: TGTGCCAGCAGTTTAAGTAGCGGGGCACTCCTCGAGCAGTACTTC
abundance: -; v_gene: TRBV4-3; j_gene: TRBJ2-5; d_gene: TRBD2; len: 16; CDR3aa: CASSQDSTGGQETQYF; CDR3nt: TGCGCCAGCAGCCAAGACTCGACGGGAGGGCAAGAGACCCAGTACTTC
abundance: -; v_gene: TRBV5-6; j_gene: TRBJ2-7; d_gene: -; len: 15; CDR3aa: CASSLSSGLIYEQYF; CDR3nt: TGTGCCAGCAGCTTAAGTTCGGGACTTATCTACGAGCAGTACTTC
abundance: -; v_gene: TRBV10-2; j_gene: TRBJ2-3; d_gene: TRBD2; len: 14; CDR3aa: CASSQSGRTDTQYF; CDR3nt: TGCGCCAGCAGTCAAAGCGGGAGGACAGATACGCAGTATTTT
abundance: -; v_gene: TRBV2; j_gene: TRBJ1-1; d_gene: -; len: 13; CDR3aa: CASSGSRNTEAFF; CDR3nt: TGTGCCAGCAGTGGGAGCAGGAACACTGAAGCTTTCTTT
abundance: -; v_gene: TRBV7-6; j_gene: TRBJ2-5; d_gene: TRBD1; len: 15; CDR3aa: CASSSYQGAQETQYF; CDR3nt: TGTGCCAGCAGCTCCTACCAGGGGGCCCAAGAGACCCAGTACTTC
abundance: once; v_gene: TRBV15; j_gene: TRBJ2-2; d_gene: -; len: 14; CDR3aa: CATTPDRNTGELFF; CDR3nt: TGTGCCACTACCCCGGACAGGAACACCGGGGAGCTGTTTTTT
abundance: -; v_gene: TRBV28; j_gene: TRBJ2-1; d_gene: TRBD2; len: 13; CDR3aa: CAITRGGDNEQFF; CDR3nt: TGTGCCATCACCCGTGGGGGGGACAATGAGCAGTTCTTC